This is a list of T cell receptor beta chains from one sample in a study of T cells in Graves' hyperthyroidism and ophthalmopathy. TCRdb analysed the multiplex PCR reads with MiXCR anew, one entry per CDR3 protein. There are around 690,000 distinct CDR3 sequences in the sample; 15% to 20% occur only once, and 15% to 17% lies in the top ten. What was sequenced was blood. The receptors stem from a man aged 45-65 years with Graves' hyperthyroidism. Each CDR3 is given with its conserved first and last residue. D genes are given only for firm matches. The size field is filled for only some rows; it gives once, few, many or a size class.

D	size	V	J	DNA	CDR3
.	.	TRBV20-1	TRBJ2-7	TGCAGTGCTAGTGACGGCAGTCCCCGCTCCTACGAGCAGTACTTC	CSASDGSPRSYEQYF
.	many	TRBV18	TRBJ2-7	TGTGCCAGCTCACCACCGACAGCCTACGAGCAGTACTTC	CASSPPTAYEQYF
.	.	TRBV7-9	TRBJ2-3	TGTGCCAGCAGCCCGCTCGAAGGGTGGGAGATCACAGATACGCAGTATTTT	CASSPLEGWEITDTQYF
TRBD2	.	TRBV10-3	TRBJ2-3	TGTGCCATCAGTGAGTTGGCTAGCGGAGCTATTTATACGCAGTATTTT	CAISELASGAIYTQYF
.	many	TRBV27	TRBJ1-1	TGTGCCAGCAGTTCCGGACGGATTATGAACACTGAAGCTTTCTTT	CASSSGRIMNTEAFF
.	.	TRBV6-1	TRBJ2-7	TGTGCCAGCAGGATACGGACTCAGAGCTCCTACGGGCAGTACTTC	CASRIRTQSSYGQYF
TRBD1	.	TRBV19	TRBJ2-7	TGTGCCAGTAGTATCTCCGGACAGGGGAGCTACGAGCAGTACTTC	CASSISGQGSYEQYF
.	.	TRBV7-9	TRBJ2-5	TGTGCCAGCAGCTTAGCGGGAGTTCGACAAGAGACCCAGTACTTC	CASSLAGVRQETQYF
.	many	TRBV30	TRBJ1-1	TGTGCCTGGAGTGTCTCGCCTAACACTGAAGCTTTCTTT	CAWSVSPNTEAFF
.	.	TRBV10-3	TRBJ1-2	TGTGCCATCAGTGAGAAATGGCACTTGTCCTTC	CAISEKWHLSF
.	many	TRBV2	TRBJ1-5	TGTGCCAGCAGTGGAACGAGAGCAGGCCCTCTCTGGCAGCCCCAGCATTTT	CASSGTRAGPLWQPQHF
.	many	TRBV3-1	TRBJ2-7	TGTGCCAGCAAGGGCGAGAGTTCCTACGAGCAGTACTTC	CASKGESSYEQYF
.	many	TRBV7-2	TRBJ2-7	TGTGCCAGCAGCTTAGCGGGAGGCACCTACGAGCAGTACTTC	CASSLAGGTYEQYF
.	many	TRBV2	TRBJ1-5	TGTGCCAGCAGTAGAAGGGAAAATCAGCCCCAGCATTTT	CASSRRENQPQHF
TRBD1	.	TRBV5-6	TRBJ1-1	TGTGCCAGCAGAAACGACAGGGGGAACACTGAAGCTTTCTTT	CASRNDRGNTEAFF
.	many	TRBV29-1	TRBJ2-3	TGCAGCGTTGCGGATTATACGCAGTATTTT	CSVADYTQYF
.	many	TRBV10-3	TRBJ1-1	TGTGCCATCAGTACTCAGGGAAACACTGAAGCTTTCTTT	CAISTQGNTEAFF
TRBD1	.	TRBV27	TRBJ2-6	TGTGCCAGCAGTTTTGCGACAGGGACAACTGGGGCCAACGTCCTGACTTTC	CASSFATGTTGANVLTF
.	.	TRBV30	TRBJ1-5	TGTGCCTGGAGTGTGAGGGATGATCAGCCCCAGCATTTT	CAWSVRDDQPQHF
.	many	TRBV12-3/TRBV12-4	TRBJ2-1	TGTGCCAGCAGCCAAAGACCCAATGAGCAGTTCTTC	CASSQRPNEQFF
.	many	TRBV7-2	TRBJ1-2	TGTGCCAGCAGCTCAGGACCTACTGGCTACACCTTC	CASSSGPTGYTF
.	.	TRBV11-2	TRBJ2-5	TGTGCCAGCAGCCCACCAGGGCGGGGGCAGGAGACCCAGTACTTC	CASSPPGRGQETQYF
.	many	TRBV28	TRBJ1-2	TGTGCCAGCAGTTTAACGGACTATGGCTACACCTTC	CASSLTDYGYTF
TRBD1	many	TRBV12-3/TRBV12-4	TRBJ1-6	TGTGCCAGCAGGGATGGGACAGGGAATACACCCCTCCACTTT	CASRDGTGNTPLHF
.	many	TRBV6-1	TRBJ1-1	TGTGCCAGCAGTGCCCGTACCGGGACAACGCTTGCTGAAGCTTTCTTT	CASSARTGTTLAEAFF
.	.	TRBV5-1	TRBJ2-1	TGCGCCAGCAGCCGAGACGGTAGCTCCTACAATGAGCAGTTCTTC	CASSRDGSSYNEQFF
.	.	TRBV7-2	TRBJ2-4	TGTGCCAGCACGAGCGGTACGGCCAAAAACATTCAGTACTTC	CASTSGTAKNIQYF
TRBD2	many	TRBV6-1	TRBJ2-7	TGTGCCAGGGTTCGGCGGGAGCGCCCCGCCTACGAGCAGTACTTC	CARVRRERPAYEQYF
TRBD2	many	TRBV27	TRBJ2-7	TGTGCCAGCCAATTTACTAGCGGGGCGTACGAGCAGTACTTC	CASQFTSGAYEQYF
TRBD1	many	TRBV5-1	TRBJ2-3	TGCGCCAGCAGCTTGGACACAGGGGGAACAGATACGCAGTATTTT	CASSLDTGGTDTQYF
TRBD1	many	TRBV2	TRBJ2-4	TGTGCCAGCAAAGACAGGGGGGACATTCAGTACTTC	CASKDRGDIQYF
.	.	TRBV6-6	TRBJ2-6	TGTGCCAGCAGTTACCGAGGGACTGGGGCCAACGTCCTGACTTTC	CASSYRGTGANVLTF
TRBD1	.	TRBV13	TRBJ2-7	TGTGCCAGCAGCTCGGGACAGGACTCCTACGAGCAGTACTTC	CASSSGQDSYEQYF
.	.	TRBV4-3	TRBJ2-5	TGCGCCAGCAGCCAAGTTGTCTACTTAGAGGGGTACCAAGAGACCCAGTACTTC	CASSQVVYLEGYQETQYF
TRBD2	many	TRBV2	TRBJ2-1	TGTGCCAGCAGTGAACTGGCGGGAGGATCCTACAATGAGCAGTTCTTC	CASSELAGGSYNEQFF
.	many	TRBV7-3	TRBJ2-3	TGTGCCAGCAGCTTACGGGGGAGTATAACAGATACGCAGTATTTT	CASSLRGSITDTQYF
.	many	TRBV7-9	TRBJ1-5	TGTGCCAGCAGCATGACATCGAGCCTCAATCAGCCCCAGCATTTT	CASSMTSSLNQPQHF
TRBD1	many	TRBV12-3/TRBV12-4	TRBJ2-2	TGTGCCAGCAGAAACCGGGACAGGGTCACCGGGGAGCTGTTTTTT	CASRNRDRVTGELFF
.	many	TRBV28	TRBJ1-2	TGTGCCAGCAGTTTAAAGCTCAGCATCCTCGGAGGGACCTATGGCTACACCTTC	CASSLKLSILGGTYGYTF
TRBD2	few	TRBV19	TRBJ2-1	TGTGCCAGTAGTATAGAAAGTCTAGCGGAACGGGGGAATGAGCAGTTCTTC	CASSIESLAERGNEQFF
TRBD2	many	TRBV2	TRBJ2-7	TGTGCCAGCAGTGAAGCCGTGGGACTAGCGGGAGTTATTTACGAGCAGTACTTC	CASSEAVGLAGVIYEQYF
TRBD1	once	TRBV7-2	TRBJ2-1	TGTGCCAGCAGGACAGGGGTGGCCTACAATGAGCAGTTCTTC	CASRTGVAYNEQFF
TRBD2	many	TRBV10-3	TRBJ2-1	TGTGCCATCAGTGGAAATAGCGGGAGGGAGTACTACAATGAGCAGTTCTTC	CAISGNSGREYYNEQFF
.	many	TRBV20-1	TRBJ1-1	TGCAGTGCTAGCGGACAGATGAACACTGAAGCTTTCTTT	CSASGQMNTEAFF
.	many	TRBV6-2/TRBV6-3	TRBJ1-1	TGTGCCAGCAGTTACAGACACGGAGGAACTGAAGCTTTCTTT	CASSYRHGGTEAFF
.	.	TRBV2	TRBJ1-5	TGTGCCAGCAGGGAAAATATGGGCAATCAGCCCCAGCATTTT	CASRENMGNQPQHF
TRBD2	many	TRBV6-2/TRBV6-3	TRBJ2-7	TGTGCCAGCCGGACTAGCTTGATAAGCGAGCAGTACTTC	CASRTSLISEQYF
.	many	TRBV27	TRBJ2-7	TGTGCCAGCAGTTTACCAGGGGAAGATCACGAGCAGTACTTC	CASSLPGEDHEQYF
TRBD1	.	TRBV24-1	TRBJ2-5	TGTGCCACCAGTGAACGGGACAGGGGTAGAGAGACCCAGTACTTC	CATSERDRGRETQYF
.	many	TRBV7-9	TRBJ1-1	TGTGCCAGCAGCCCGCCTTGGAACACTGAAGCTTTCTTT	CASSPPWNTEAFF
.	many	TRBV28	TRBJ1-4	TGTGCCAGCATAACCGACAGCGGTCCACCAACTAATGAAAAACTGTTTTTT	CASITDSGPPTNEKLFF